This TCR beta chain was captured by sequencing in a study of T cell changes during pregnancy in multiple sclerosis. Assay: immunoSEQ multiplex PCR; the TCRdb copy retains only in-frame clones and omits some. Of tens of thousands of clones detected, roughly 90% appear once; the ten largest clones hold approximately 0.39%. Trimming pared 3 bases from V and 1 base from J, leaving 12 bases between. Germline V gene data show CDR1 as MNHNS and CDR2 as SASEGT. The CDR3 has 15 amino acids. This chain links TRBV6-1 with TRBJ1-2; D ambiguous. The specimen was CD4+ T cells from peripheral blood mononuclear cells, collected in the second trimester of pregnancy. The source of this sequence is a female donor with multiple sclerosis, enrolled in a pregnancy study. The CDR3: CASSEAAVNNYGYTF. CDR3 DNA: TGTGCCAGCAGTGAGGCTGCGGTAAATAACTATGGCTACACCTTC.